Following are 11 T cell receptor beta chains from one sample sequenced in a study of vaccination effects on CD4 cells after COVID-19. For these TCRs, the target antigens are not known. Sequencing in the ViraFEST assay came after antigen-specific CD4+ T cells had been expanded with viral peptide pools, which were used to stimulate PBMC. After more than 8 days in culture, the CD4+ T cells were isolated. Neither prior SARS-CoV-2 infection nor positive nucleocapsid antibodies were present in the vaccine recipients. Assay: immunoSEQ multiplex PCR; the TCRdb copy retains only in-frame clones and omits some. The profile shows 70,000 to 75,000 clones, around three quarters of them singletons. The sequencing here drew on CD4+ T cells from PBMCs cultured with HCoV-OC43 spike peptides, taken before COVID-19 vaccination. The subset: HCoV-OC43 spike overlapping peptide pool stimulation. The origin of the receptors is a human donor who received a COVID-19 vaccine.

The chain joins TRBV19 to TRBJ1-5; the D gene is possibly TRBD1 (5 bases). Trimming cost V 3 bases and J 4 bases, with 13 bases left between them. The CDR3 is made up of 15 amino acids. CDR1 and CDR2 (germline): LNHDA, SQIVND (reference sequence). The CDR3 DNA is TGTGCCAGTAGTATCGGGACCCCCAGAAATCAGCCCCAGCATTTT. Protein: CASSIGTPRNQPQHF.

The CDR3: CATSESKYQPQHF. In DNA, the CDR3 is TGTGCCACCTCCGAAAGCAAGTATCAGCCCCAGCATTTT. This chain uses TRBV24-1 with TRBJ1-5; D uncertain. The germline V gene encodes CDR1 KGHDR and CDR2 SFDVKD. V gave up 9 bases and J gave up 5 bases, with 13 bases separating them. The CDR3 consists of 13 residues.

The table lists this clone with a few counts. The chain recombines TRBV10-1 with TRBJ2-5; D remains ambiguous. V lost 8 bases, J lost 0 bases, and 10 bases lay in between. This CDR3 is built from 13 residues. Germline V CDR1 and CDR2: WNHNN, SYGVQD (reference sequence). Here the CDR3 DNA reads TGCGCCAGCGAACCCAAGTACCAAGAGACCCAGTACTTC. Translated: CASEPKYQETQYF.

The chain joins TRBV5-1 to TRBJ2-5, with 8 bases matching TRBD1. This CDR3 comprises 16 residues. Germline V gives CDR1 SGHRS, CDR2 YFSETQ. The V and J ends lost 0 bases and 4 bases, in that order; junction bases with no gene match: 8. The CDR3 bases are TGCGCCAGCAGCTTGGCGGCAGGGGGCTCTTCAGAGACCCAGTACTTC. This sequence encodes CASSLAAGGSSETQYF.

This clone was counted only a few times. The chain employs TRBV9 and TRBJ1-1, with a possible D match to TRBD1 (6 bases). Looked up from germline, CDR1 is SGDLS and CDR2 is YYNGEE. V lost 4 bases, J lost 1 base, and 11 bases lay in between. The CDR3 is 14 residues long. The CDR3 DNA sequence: TGTGCCAGCAGCCCGACACAGGGGAACACTGAAGCTTTCTTT. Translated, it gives CASSPTQGNTEAFF.

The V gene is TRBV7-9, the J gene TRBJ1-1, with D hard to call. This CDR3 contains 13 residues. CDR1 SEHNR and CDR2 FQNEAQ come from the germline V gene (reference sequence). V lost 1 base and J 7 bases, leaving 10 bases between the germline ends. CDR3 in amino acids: CASSLDSGFEAFF. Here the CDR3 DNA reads TGTGCCAGCAGCTTAGACTCGGGTTTTGAAGCTTTCTTT.

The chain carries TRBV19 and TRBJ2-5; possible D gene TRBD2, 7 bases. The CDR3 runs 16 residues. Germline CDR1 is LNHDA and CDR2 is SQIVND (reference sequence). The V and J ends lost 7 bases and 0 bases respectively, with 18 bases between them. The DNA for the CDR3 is TGTGCCAGTAAGCGCATTGCGGGGGCGAACCAAGAGACCCAGTACTTC. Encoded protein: CASKRIAGANQETQYF.

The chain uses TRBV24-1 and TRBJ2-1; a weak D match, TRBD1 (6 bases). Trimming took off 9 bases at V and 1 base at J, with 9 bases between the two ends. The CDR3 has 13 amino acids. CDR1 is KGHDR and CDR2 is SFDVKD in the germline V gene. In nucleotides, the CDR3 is TGTGCCACCTCAGGGGCTTCCTACAATGAGCAGTTCTTC. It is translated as CATSGASYNEQFF.

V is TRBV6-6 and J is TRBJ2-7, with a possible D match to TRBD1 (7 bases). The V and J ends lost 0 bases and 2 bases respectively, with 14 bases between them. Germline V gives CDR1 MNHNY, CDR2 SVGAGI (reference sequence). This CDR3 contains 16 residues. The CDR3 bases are TGTGCCAGCAGTTACTCTTACAGGGGAGGAACCTACGAGCAGTACGTC. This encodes CASSYSYRGGTYEQYV.

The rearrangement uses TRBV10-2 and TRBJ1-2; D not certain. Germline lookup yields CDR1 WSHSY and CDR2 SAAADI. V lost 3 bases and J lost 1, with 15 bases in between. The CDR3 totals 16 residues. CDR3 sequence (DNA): TGCGCCAGCAGTGACGCCGGACGGAGAGATAACTATGGCTACACCTTC. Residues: CASSDAGRRDNYGYTF.

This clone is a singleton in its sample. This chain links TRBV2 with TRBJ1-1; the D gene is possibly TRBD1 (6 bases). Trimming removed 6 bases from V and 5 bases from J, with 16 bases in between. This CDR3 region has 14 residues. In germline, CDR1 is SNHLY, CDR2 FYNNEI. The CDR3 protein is CASRPGAPWTEAFF. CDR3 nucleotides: TGTGCCAGCAGACCAGGGGCCCCGTGGACTGAAGCTTTCTTT.